The source of this T cell receptor beta chain is a study of monozygotic twins with inflammatory bowel disease. The germline V gene has CDR1 GTSNPN and CDR2 SVGIG (reference sequence). The CDR3 runs 13 residues. The input for each TCR library was roughly 3,600 ng of total RNA. Via template switching, UMIs carrying a 6-nucleotide sample barcode were introduced. No DNA is given; TCRdb re-called the 5' RACE reads and lists each CDR3 protein once. Found here are more than 350,000 distinct CDR3 sequences; the top ten clones hold about 2.6%. As for this clonotype: Its antigen is still unknown.

Regarding the study as a whole: Different T cell subtypes could not be distinguished.

This receptor was taken from a human donor with ulcerative colitis or Crohn's disease, or a healthy co-twin of an affected twin (not recorded which). Source material: blood. The rearrangement links TRBV30 to TRBJ1-1; TCRdb picks TRBD1, but there is no DNA to check that call. The CDR3 protein is CAWRGTRNTEAFF.